The TCR beta chain under discussion was sequenced for a study of blood T cell repertoires in COVID-19. As for the study in general: Samples representing acute and convalescent COVID-19 were sourced from the United States, Italy and Spain. PBMCs, B-cell-depleted T cells, or T cells were the source of the cDNA or gDNA that made up the material.

Germline lookup yields CDR1 LGHDT and CDR2 YNNKEL (reference sequence). This CDR3 has 15 amino acids. The V gene lost 2 bases and the J gene lost 5 bases, with 15 bases spanning the gap. Methods used by the authors: Using reference gene primer amplification, nucleated cell counts were estimated. Data came from immunoSEQ multiplex PCR; TCRdb stores just in-frame clones and leaves some out. The V and J calls and clone size are taken from that table; D and trimming were inferred from the DNA. Of roughly 100,000 clones in the sample, 89% were seen once. The receptor was isolated from a woman in her fifties or sixties with acute or convalescent COVID-19. The chain links TRBV3-1 (or the pseudogene TRBV3-2) to TRBJ2-5; the D gene is possibly TRBD1 (5 bases). Sequences were obtained from peripheral blood. CDR3 region: CASSQRGRVRETQYF. The CDR3 nucleotides read TGTGCCAGCAGCCAAAGGGGCAGGGTTCGTGAGACCCAGTACTTC.